This T cell receptor (beta chain) is drawn from a study of T cells in Graves' hyperthyroidism and ophthalmopathy. RNA transcripts yielded amplified TCR beta CDR3 regions. Carried out on the TCR CDR3, a first-round RT-PCR used the HTBI primer set. TCRdb processed the multiplex PCR reads anew with MiXCR; each CDR3 protein has one entry. The sample yields nearly 600,000 distinct CDR3 sequences, 14% seen once. Ophthalmopathy patients all had a Clinical Activity Score of at least 3, a NOSPECS grade of at least 4 and disease under 3 months old. Uncontrolled infection, other autoimmune disease, pregnancy or lactation led to exclusion. The sample holds a few counts of this clonotype. The antigen remains undetermined. CDR3 length equals 14 residues. With 3 bases removed from V and 3 bases from J, the gap between germline ends came to 12 bases. The germline CDR1 and CDR2 sequences are SGHTA and FQGNSA. General observations from the study: Most thyroid clonotypes that were expanded above 0.001 also turned up in blood. Ophthalmopathy was model-predicted a median roughly 6.2 months pre-onset.

The clonotype originates from a woman between 18 and 29 years old with Graves' ophthalmopathy. This chain joins TRBV7-2 and TRBJ2-7, with D unclear. Material: blood. The CDR3 here is CASSFLRHFYEQYF. The CDR3 nucleotides are TGTGCCAGCAGCTTCTTGAGACACTTCTACGAGCAGTACTTC.